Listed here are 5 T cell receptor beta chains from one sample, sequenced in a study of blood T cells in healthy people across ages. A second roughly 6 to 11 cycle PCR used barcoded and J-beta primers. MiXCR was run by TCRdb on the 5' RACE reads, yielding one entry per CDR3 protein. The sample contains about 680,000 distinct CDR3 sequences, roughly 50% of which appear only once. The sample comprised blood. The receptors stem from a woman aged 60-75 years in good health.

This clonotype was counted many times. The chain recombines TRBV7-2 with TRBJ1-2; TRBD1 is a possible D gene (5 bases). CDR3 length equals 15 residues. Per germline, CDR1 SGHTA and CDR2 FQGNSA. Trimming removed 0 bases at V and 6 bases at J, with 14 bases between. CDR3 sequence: CASSLAGRGTNGYTF. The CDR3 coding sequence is TGTGCCAGCAGCTTAGCGGGGCGGGGGACCAATGGCTACACCTTC.

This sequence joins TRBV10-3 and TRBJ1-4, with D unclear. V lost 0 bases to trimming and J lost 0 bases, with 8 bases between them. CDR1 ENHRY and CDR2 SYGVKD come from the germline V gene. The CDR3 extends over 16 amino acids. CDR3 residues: CAISESKASTNEKLFF. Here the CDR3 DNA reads TGTGCCATCAGTGAGTCGAAGGCCTCAACTAATGAAAAACTGTTTTTT.

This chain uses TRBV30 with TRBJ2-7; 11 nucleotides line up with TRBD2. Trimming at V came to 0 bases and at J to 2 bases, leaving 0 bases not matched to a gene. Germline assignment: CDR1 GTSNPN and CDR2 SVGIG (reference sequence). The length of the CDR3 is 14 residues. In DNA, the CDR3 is TGTGCCTGGAGTGTGGGACTAGCGGCCTACGAGCAGTACTTC. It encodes CAWSVGLAAYEQYF.

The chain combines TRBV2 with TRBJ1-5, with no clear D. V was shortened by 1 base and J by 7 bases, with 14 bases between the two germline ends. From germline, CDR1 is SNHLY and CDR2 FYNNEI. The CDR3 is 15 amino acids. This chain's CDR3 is CASSEGPGRVQPQHF. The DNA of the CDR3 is TGTGCCAGCAGTGAAGGCCCGGGAAGGGTCCAGCCCCAGCATTTT.

CDR3 amino acids: CASSQYYQGQGRREQYF. CDR3 nucleotides: TGTGCCAGCAGTCAATACTACCAGGGGCAGGGTCGGAGGGAGCAGTACTTC. The chain uses TRBV27 and TRBJ2-7; TRBD1 might be the D (6 bases). Germline CDR1 MNHEY, CDR2 SMNVEV (reference sequence). The CDR3 runs to 17 residues. V gave up 5 bases and J gave up 7 bases, with 27 bases separating them.